This TCR beta chain was identified in a study of cytomegalovirus exposure and HLA in healthy donors. It was with 60 Vbeta and 13 Jbeta primers that the PCR ran. Sequencing used immunoSEQ multiplex PCR; TCRdb keeps in-frame clones, though not all of them. The sample carries roughly 100,000 clones, 75% to 90% recorded once. Germline V gives CDR1 PRHDT, CDR2 FYEKMQ (reference sequence). The CDR3 has 18 amino acids. Unmatched junction bases numbered 16, after V lost 3 bases and J lost 6 bases. This sequence joins TRBV13 and TRBJ2-1; 8 bases line up with TRBD1. The sequenced sample was PBMCs. The TCR was taken from a middle-aged man in good health and CMV-seronegative. The CDR3 coding sequence is TGTGCCAGCAGCTTCTTATCCCCCGGACAGGGACAGTTCAATGAGCAGTTCTTC. Residues: CASSFLSPGQGQFNEQFF. Combining the CDR3 with reference TRBV13 and TRBJ2-1 gives the whole variable domain AAGVIQSPRHLIKEKRETATLKCYPIPRHDTVYWYQQGPGQDPQFLISFYEKMQSDKGSIPDRFSAQQFSDYHSELNMSSLELGDSALYFCASSFLSPGQGQFNEQFFGPGTRLTVL.